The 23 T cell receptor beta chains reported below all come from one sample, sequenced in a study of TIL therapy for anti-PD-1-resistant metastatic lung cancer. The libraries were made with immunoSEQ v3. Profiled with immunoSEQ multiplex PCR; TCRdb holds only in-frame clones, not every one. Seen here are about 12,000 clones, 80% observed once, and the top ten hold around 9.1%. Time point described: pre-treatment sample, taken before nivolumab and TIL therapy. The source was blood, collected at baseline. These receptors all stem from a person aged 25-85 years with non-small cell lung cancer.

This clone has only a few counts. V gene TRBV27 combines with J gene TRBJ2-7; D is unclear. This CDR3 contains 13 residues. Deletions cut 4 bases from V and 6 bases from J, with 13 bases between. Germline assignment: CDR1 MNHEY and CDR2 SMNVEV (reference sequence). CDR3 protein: CASSYQVSAEQYF. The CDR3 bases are TGTGCCAGCAGTTACCAGGTTTCCGCCGAGCAGTACTTC.

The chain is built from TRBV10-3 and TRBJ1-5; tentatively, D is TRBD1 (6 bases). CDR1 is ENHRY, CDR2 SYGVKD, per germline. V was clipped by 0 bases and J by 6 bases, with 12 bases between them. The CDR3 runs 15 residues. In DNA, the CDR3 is TGTGCCATCAGTGAGTCGAGTCGAGGGGGTCAGCCCCAGCATTTT. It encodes CAISESSRGGQPQHF.

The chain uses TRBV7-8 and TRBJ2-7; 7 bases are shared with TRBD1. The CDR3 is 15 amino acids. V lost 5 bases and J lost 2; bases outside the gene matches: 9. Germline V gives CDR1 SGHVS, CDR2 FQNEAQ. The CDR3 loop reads CASSAGTDLAYEQYF. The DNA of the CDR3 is TGTGCCAGCAGCGCCGGGACAGACTTGGCCTACGAGCAGTACTTC.

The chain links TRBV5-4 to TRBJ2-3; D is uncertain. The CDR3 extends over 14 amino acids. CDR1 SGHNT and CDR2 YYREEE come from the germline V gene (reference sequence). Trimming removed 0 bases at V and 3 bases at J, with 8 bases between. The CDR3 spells CASSLELETDTQYF. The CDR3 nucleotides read TGTGCCAGCAGCTTGGAACTTGAGACAGATACGCAGTATTTT.

The CDR3 nucleotides are TGTGCCAGCAGCAGAGGGCCAAGGGCGAGGGAAAAACTGTTTTTT. The encoded protein is CASSRGPRAREKLFF. This chain uses TRBV5-6 with TRBJ1-4; D remains ambiguous. The ends were cut back, 4 bases at V and 8 bases at J, with 18 bases in the middle. The CDR3 covers 15 residues. Germline values: CDR1 SGHDT, CDR2 YYEEEE.

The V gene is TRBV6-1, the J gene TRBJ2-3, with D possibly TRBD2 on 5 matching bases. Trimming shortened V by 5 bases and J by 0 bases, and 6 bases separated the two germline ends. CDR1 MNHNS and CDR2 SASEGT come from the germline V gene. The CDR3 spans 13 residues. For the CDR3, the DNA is TGTGCCAGCAGTAGAGGGAGCACAGATACGCAGTATTTT. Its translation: CASSRGSTDTQYF.

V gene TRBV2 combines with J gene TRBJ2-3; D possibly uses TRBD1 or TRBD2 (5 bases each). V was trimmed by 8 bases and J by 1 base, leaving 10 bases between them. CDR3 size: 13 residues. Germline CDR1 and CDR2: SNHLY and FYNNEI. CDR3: CASGTVGTDTQYF. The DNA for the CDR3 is TGTGCCAGCGGGACGGTCGGCACAGATACGCAGTATTTT.

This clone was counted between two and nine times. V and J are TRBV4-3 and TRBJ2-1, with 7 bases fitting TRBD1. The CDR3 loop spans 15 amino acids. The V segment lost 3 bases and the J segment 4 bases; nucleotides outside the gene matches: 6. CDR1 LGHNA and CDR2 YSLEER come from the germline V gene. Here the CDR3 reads CASSHAGQAYNEQFF. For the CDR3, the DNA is TGCGCCAGCAGCCATGCAGGACAGGCTTACAATGAGCAGTTCTTC.

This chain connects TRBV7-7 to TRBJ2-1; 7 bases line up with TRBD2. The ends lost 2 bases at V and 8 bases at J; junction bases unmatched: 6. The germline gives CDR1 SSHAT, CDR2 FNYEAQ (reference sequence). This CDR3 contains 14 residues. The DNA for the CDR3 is TGTGCCAGCAGCTTAAGTTCGGCGGGGGATGAGCAGTTCTTC. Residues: CASSLSSAGDEQFF. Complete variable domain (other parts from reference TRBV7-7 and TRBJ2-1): GAGVSQSPRYKVTKRGQDVTLRCDPISSHATLYWYQQALGQGPEFLTYFNYEAQPDKSGLPSDRFSAERPEGSISTLTIQRTEQRDSAMYRCASSLSSAGDEQFFGPGTRLTVL.

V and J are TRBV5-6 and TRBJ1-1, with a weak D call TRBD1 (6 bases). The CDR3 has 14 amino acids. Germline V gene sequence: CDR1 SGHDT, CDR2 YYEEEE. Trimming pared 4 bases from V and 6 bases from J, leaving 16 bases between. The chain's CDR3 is CASSIRGWKSEAFF. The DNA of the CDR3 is TGTGCCAGCAGCATCAGGGGTTGGAAATCTGAAGCTTTCTTT. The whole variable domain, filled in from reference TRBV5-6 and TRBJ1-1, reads DAGVTQSPTHLIKTRGQQVTLRCSPKSGHDTVSWYQQALGQGPQFIFQYYEEEERQRGNFPDRFSGHQFPNYSSELNVNALLLGDSALYLCASSIRGWKSEAFFGQGTRLTVV.

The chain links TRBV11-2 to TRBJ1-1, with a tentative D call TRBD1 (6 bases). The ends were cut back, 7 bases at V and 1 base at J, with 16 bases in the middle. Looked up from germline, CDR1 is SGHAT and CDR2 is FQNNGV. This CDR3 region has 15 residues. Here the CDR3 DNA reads TGTGCCAGCAAAAAAACAGGGATTGGGAACACTGAAGCTTTCTTT. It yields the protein CASKKTGIGNTEAFF.

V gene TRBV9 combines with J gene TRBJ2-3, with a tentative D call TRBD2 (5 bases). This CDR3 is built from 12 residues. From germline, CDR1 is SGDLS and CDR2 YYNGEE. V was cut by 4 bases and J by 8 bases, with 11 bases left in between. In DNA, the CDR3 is TGTGCCAGCAGCCCTCCCGGAGGTACGCAGTATTTT. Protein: CASSPPGGTQYF.

CDR3 loop: CASSKGGETGGVEAFF. CDR3 nucleotide sequence: TGTGCCAGCAGCAAAGGAGGGGAGACAGGCGGAGTTGAAGCTTTCTTT. The chain joins TRBV21-1 to TRBJ1-1; TRBD1, as called in the table, went unchecked against the DNA. TRBV21-1 is flagged as a pseudogene. This CDR3 has 16 amino acids.

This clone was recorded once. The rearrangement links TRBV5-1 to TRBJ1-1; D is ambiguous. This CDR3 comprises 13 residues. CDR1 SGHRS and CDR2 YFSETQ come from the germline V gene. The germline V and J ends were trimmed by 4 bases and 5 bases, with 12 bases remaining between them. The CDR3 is CASSEGRGTEAFF. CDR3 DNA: TGCGCCAGCAGCGAAGGGCGAGGGACTGAAGCTTTCTTT.

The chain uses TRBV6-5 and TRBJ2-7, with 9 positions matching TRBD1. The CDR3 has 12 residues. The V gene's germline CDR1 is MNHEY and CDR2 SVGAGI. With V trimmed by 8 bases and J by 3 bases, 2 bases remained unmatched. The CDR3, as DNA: TGTGCCAGCGCGGACAGGGGCTACGAGCAGTACTTC. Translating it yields CASADRGYEQYF.

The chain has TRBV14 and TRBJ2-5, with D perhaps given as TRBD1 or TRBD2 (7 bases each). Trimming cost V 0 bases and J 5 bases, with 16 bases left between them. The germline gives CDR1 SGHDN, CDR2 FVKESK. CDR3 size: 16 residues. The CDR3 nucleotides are TGTGCCAGCAGCCAAGACCGACTAGCAGGGGGGGAGACCCAGTACTTC. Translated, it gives CASSQDRLAGGETQYF.

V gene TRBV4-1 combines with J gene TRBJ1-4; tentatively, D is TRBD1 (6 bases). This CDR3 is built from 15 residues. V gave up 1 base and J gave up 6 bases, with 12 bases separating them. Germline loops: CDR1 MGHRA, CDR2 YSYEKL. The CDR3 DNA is TGCGCCAGCAGCCAAGCCCGGGGGCAGGATGAAAAACTGTTTTTT. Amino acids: CASSQARGQDEKLFF.

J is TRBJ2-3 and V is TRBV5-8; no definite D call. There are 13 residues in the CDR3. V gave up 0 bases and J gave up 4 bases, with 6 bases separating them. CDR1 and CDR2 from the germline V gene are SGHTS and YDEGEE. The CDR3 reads CASSLGLADTQYF. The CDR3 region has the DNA TGTGCCAGCAGCTTGGGGCTTGCAGATACGCAGTATTTT.

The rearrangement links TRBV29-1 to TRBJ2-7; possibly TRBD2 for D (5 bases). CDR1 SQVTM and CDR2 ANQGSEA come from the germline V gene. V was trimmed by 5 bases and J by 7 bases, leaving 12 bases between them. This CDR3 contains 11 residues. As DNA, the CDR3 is TGCAGCGTTAATAGCGTGGGTGAGCAGTACTTC. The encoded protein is CSVNSVGEQYF.

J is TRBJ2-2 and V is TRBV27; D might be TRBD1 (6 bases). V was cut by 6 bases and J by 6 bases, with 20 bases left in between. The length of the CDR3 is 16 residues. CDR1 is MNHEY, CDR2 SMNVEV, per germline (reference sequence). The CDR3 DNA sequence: TGTGCCAGCAGCGATCTCCAGCTACAGGGCTCCGGGGAGCTGTTTTTT. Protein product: CASSDLQLQGSGELFF.

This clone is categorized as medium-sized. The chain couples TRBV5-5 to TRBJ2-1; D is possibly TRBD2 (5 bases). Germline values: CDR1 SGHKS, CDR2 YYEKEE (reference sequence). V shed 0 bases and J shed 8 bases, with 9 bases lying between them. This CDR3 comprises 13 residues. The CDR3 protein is CASSLAPGYEQFF. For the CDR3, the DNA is TGTGCCAGCAGCTTGGCCCCGGGATATGAGCAGTTCTTC.

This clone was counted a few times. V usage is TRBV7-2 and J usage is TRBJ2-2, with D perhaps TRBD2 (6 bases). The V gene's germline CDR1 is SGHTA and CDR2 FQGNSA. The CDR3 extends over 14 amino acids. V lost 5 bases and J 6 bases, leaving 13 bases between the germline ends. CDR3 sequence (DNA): TGTGCCAGCAGCACGGGACTCCAGGCCGGGGAGCTGTTTTTT. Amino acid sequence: CASSTGLQAGELFF.

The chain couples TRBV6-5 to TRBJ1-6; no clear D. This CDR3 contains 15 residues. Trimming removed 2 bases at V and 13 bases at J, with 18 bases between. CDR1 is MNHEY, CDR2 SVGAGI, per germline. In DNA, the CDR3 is TGTGCCAGCAGTTACCTTCGGCAGGCGGATTACCCCCTCCACTTT. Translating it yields CASSYLRQADYPLHF.